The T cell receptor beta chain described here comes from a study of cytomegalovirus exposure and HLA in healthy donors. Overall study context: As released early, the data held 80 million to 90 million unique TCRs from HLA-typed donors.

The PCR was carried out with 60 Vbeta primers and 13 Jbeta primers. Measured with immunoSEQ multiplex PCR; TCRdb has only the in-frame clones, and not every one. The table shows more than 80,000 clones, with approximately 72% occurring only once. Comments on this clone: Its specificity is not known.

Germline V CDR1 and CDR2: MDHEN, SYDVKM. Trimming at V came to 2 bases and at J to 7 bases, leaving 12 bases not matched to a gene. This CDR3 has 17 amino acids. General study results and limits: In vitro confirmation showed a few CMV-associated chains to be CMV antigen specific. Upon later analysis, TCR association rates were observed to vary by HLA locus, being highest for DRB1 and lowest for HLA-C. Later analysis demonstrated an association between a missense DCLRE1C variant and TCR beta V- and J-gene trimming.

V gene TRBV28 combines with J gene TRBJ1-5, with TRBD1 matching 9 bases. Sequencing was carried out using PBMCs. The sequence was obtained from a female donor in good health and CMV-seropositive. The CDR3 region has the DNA TGTGCCAGCAGTTTAAGGCGGGGGACAGGGAGACACCAGCCCCAGCATTTT. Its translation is CASSLRRGTGRHQPQHF.